The present T cell receptor (beta chain) was sequenced within a study of beta chain features in type 1 diabetes. Details on this clone: The antigen is unknown.

Regarding the study as a whole: TCRB CDR3s were moderately but significantly shorter in Type 1 diabetes patients in all four CD4+ subsets.

Over 95% purity was reached by all sorted populations. All of the isolated RNA was reverse transcribed, so expressed TCRB transcripts were sequenced. Data came from immunoSEQ multiplex PCR; TCRdb stores just in-frame clones and leaves some out. The sample records 95,000 to 150,000 clones, about 15% being singletons. The material sequenced was central memory CD4+ T cells from blood. This clonotype was sampled from a man aged 25-45 years with type 1 diabetes.

The CDR3 DNA sequence: TGTGCCAGCAGGGACAGGACTAGCACAGATACGCAGTATTTT. Its translation: CASRDRTSTDTQYF. This chain connects TRBV2 to TRBJ2-3; 7 bases map to TRBD1. J was trimmed by 0 bases and V by 6 bases; bases with no gene match: 3. Germline values: CDR1 SNHLY, CDR2 FYNNEI. The CDR3 is made up of 14 amino acids.